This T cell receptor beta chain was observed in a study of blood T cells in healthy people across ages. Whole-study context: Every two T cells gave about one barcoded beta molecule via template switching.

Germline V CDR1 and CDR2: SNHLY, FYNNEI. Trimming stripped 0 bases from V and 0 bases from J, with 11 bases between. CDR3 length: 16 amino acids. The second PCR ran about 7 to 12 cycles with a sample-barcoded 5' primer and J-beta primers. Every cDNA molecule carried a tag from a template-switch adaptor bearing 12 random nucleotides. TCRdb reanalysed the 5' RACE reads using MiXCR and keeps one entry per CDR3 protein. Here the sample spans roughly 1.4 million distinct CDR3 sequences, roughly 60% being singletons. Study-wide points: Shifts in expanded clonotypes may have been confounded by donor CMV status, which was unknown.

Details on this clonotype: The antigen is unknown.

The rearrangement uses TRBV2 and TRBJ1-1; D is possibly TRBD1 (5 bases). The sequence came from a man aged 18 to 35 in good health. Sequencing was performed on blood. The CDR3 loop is CASSEAGGTMNTEAFF. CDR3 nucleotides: TGTGCCAGCAGTGAAGCGGGGGGAACAATGAACACTGAAGCTTTCTTT.